This TCR beta chain was sequenced during a study of T-cell reconstitution after alpha-beta-depleted transplantation in children. The study's findings and limits: Reports say that about two months after transplant, the alpha-beta T cells came out of several hundred graft clones that had expanded. T-cell numbers and diversity one year post-transplant derived largely from freshly generated T cells.

Trimming pared 3 bases from V and 4 bases from J, leaving 11 bases between. Germline CDR1 reads KGHSH; CDR2 reads LQKENI. The CDR3 sequence is 14 residues long. Preparing the TCRbeta library involved the use of unique molecular identifiers. MiXCR, applied by TCRdb to the PCR reads, yields one record per CDR3 protein. This table has some 120,000 distinct CDR3 sequences, about 9.4% appearing once. This clonotype showed up just a few times. Its antigen is not known. This sequence joins TRBV18 and TRBJ2-3; D unresolved. The clonotype was recovered from a boy aged 2 to 9 with acute lymphoblastic leukemia, due to receive a stem cell transplant. The specimen was PBMCs, collected before TCRalphabeta/CD19-depleted stem cell transplant. The CDR3 is CASSPRQGSDTQYF. For the CDR3, the DNA is TGTGCCAGCTCACCCCGGCAAGGGTCAGATACGCAGTATTTT.